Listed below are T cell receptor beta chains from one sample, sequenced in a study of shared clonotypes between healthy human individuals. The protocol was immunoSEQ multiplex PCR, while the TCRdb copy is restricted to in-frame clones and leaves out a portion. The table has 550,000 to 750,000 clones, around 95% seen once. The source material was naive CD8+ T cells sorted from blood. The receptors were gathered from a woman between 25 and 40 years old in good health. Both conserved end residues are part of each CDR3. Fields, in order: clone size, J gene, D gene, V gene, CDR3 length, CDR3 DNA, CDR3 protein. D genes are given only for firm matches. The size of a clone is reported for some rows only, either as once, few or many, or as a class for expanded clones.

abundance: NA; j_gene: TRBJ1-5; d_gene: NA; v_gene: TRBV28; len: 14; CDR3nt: TGTGCCAGCAGTTTAGTAGGGACTTATCAGCCCCAGCATTTT; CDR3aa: CASSLVGTYQPQHF
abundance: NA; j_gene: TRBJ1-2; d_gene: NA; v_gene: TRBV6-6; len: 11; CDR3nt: TGTGCCAGCAGCGGCGGCTATGGCTACACCTTC; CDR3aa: CASSGGYGYTF
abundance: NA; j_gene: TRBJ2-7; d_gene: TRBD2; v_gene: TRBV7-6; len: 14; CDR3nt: TGTGCCAGCAGCTTCGGCGGGAGGTCCTACGAGCAGTACTTC; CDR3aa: CASSFGGRSYEQYF
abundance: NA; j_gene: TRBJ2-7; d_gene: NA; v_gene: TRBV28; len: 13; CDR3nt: TGTGCCACCCGGGGGGCAGGCGGTGGAGAGCAGTACTTC; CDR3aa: CATRGAGGGEQYF
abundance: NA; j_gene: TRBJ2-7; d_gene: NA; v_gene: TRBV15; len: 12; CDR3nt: TGTGCCACCAGCACCCCAGGGGACGAGCAGTACTTC; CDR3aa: CATSTPGDEQYF
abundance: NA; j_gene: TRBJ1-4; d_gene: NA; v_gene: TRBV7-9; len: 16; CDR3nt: TGTGCCAGCACCAACCGCCGGGGGCGAGCTAATGAAAAACTGTTTTTT; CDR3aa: CASTNRRGRANEKLFF
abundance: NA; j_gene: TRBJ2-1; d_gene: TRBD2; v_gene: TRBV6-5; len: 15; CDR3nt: TGTGCCAGCAGTTACGGGACTAGCGGAAACAATGAGCAGTTCTTC; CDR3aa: CASSYGTSGNNEQFF
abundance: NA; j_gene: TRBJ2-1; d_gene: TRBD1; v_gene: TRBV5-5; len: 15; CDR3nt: TGTGCCAGCAGCTTGGCCCGGACAGGTTACAATGAGCAGTTCTTC; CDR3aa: CASSLARTGYNEQFF
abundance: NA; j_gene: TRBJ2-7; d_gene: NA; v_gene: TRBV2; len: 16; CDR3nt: TGTGCCAGCAGTGGACCAACCGGGACGCGGACCTACGAGCAGTACTTC; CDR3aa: CASSGPTGTRTYEQYF
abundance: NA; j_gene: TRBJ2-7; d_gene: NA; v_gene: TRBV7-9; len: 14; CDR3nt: TGTGCCAGCAGCCCCCTCGGCGGAACCTACGAGCAGTACTTC; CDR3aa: CASSPLGGTYEQYF
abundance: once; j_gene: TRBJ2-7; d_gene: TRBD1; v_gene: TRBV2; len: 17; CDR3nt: TGTGCCAGCAGTGATGGGGGTAGGACAGGACGGTCCTACGAGCAGTACTTC; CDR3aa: CASSDGGRTGRSYEQYF
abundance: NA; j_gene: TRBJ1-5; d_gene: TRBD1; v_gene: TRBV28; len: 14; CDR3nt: TGTGCCAGCAGTTGGGGACAGGGGCGGCAGCCCCAGCATTTT; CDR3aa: CASSWGQGRQPQHF